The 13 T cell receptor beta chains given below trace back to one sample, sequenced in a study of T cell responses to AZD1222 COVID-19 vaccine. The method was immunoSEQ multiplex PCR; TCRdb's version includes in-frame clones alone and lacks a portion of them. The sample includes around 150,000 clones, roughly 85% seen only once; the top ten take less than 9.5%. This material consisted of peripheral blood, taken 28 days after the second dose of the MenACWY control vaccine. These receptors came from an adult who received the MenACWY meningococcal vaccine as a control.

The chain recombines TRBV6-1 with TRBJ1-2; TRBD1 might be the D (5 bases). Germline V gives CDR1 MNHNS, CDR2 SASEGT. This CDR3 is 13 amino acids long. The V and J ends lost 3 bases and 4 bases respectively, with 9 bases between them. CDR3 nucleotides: TGTGCCAGCAGTGAGTCAGGGTCCTATGGCTACACCTTC. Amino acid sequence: CASSESGSYGYTF.

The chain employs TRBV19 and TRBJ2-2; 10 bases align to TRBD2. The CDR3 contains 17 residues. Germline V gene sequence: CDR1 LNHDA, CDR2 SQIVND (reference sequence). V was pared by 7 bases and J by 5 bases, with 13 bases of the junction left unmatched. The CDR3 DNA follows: TGTGCCAGTAACGTATGGGCTAGCGGGAGTACGACCGGGGAGCTGTTTTTT. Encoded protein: CASNVWASGSTTGELFF.

The chain's CDR3 is CASSLVVDNQPQHF. In DNA form, the CDR3 reads TGTGCCAGCAGCTTGGTCGTAGATAATCAGCCCCAGCATTTT. This chain links TRBV5-5 with TRBJ1-5; no definite D call. With 0 bases removed from V and 4 bases from J, the gap between germline ends came to 8 bases. CDR1 SGHKS and CDR2 YYEKEE come from the germline V gene (reference sequence). The CDR3 is 14 residues long.

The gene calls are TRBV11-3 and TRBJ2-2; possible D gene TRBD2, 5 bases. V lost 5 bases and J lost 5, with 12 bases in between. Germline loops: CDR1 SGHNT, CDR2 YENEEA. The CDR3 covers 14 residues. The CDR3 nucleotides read TGTGCCAGCAGCATCGGCGGGCGAACCGGGGAGCTGTTTTTT. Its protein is CASSIGGRTGELFF.

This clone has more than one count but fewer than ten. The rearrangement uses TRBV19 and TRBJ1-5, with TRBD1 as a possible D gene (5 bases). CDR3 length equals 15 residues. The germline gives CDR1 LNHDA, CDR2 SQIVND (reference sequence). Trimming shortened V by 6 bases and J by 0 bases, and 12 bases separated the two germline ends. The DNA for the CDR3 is TGTGCCAGTAGCGCCCAGGGTTTTAGCAATCAGCCCCAGCATTTT. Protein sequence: CASSAQGFSNQPQHF.

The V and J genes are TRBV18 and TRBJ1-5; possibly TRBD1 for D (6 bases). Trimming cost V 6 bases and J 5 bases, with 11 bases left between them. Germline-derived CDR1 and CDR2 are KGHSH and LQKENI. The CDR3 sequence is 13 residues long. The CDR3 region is CASSQGTDQPQHF. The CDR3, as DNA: TGTGCCAGCTCCCAGGGGACCGATCAGCCCCAGCATTTT.

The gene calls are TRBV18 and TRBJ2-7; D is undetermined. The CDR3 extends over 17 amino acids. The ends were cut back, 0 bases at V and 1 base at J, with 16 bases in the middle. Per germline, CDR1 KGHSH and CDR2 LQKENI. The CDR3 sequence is CASSPPRQAPFSYEQYF. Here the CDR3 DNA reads TGTGCCAGCTCACCACCGCGCCAGGCCCCCTTTTCCTACGAGCAGTACTTC.

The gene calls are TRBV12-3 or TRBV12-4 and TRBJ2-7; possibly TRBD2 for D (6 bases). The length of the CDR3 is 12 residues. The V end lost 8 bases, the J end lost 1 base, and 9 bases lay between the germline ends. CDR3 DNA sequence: TGTGCCAGCGGGCGGGATTCCTACGAGCAGTACGTC. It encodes CASGRDSYEQYV.

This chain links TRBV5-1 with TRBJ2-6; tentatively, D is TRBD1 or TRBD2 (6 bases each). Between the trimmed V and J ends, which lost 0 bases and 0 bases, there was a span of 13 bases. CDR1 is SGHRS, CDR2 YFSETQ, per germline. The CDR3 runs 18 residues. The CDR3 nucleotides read TGCGCCAGCAGCTTGGGAGGGGGGCCCCGCTCTGGGGCCAACGTCCTGACTTTC. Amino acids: CASSLGGGPRSGANVLTF.

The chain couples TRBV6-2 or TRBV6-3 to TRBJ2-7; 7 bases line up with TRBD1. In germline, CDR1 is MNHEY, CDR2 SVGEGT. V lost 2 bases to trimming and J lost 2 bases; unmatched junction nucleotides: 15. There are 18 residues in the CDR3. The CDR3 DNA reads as TGTGCCAGCAGTTACGCCAGATTTAGGGGGCGCTCTCCCTACGAGCAGTACTTC. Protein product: CASSYARFRGRSPYEQYF.

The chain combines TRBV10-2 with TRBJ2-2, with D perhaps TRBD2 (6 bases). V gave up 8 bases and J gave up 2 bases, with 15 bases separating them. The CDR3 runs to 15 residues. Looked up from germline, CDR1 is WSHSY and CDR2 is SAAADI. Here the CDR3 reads CASLRRRENTGELFF. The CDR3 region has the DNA TGCGCCAGCCTCAGGCGGCGGGAAAACACCGGGGAGCTGTTTTTT.

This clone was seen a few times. The CDR3 nucleotides read TGTGCCAGCAGCTTATGGGAGAACACTGAAGCTTTCTTT. This codes for CASSLWENTEAFF. The rearrangement uses TRBV5-5 and TRBJ1-1; D remains unclear. The germline V gene encodes CDR1 SGHKS and CDR2 YYEKEE (reference sequence). The V gene lost 2 bases and the J gene lost 1 base, with 6 bases spanning the gap. The length of the CDR3 is 13 residues.

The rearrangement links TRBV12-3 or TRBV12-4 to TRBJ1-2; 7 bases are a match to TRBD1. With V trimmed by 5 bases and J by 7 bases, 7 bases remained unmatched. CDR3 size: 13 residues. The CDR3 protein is CASSQTGDSGYTF. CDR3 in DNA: TGTGCCAGCAGTCAAACAGGGGATAGTGGCTACACCTTC.